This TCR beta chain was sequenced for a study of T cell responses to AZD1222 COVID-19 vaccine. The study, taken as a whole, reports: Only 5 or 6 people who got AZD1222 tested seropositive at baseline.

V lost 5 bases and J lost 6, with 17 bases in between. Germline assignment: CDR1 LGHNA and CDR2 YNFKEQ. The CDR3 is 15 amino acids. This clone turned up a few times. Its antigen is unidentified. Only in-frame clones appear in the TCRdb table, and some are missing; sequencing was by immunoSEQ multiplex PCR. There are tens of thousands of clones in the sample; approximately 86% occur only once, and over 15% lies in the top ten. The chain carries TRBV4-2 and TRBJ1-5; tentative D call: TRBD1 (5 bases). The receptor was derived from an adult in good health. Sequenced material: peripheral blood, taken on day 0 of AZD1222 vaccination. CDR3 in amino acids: CASSVRDADGQPQHF. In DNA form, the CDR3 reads TGTGCCAGCAGCGTCCGGGACGCCGATGGTCAGCCCCAGCATTTT.